The 27 T cell receptor beta chains listed next were all sequenced from one sample in a study of blood T cell repertoires in COVID-19. TCRdb's table, derived via immunoSEQ multiplex PCR, lists solely in-frame clones and lacks some. The sample records about 220,000 clones, around three quarters being singletons. Sequenced material: peripheral blood. These receptors originate from a woman in her 70s with acute or convalescent COVID-19.

The chain is built from TRBV6-5 and TRBJ1-2; D uncertain. CDR1 and CDR2 (germline): MNHEY, SVGAGI. This CDR3 contains 14 residues. V was pared by 2 bases and J by 6 bases, with 13 bases between. The chain's CDR3 is CASSYRFSRDGYTF. CDR3 DNA sequence: TGTGCCAGCAGTTACCGGTTCTCGAGGGATGGCTACACCTTC.

V gene TRBV14 combines with J gene TRBJ1-5, with TRBD1 matching 9 bases. The CDR3 sequence is 16 residues long. V lost 0 bases, J lost 2 bases, and 2 bases stayed unmatched. CDR1 SGHDN and CDR2 FVKESK come from the germline V gene. CDR3 region: CASSQDRTGGNQPQHF. The CDR3 nucleotides read TGTGCCAGCAGCCAAGACCGGACAGGGGGCAATCAGCCCCAGCATTTT.

This chain links TRBV24-1 with TRBJ2-5; 7 bases fit TRBD2. This CDR3 is 15 amino acids long. V dropped 3 bases and J dropped 5; count of bases not matched to a gene: 8. Germline loops: CDR1 KGHDR, CDR2 SFDVKD. The CDR3 spells CATSDTRGVGETQYF. The DNA of the CDR3 is TGTGCCACCAGTGATACCCGGGGGGTGGGGGAGACCCAGTACTTC.

The chain links TRBV9 to TRBJ2-5; TRBD2 matches at 8 bases. Germline V gene data show CDR1 as SGDLS and CDR2 as YYNGEE. The CDR3 is 19 residues long. Losses at the gene ends were 0 bases for V and 2 bases for J; bases not matched to a gene: 15. CDR3 protein: CASSVALGWGPSGQETQYF. The CDR3 nucleotides read TGTGCCAGCAGCGTAGCCCTGGGTTGGGGCCCTAGCGGGCAAGAGACCCAGTACTTC.

This clone has ten or more counts. CDR3 sequence reads: CASSEVGADTQYF. The DNA of the CDR3 is TGTGCCAGCAGTGAGGTGGGGGCCGATACGCAGTATTTT. The V call is TRBV2, the J call TRBJ2-3, with a possible D match to TRBD1 (6 bases). V lost 3 bases to trimming and J lost 6 bases, with 10 bases between them. This CDR3 comprises 13 residues. Germline V gene data show CDR1 as SNHLY and CDR2 as FYNNEI.

This rearrangement joins TRBV2 to TRBJ1-1, with TRBD1 matching over 10 bases. Germline lookup yields CDR1 SNHLY and CDR2 FYNNEI. The CDR3 covers 13 residues. The junction had 8 bases not matched to a gene; V was cut back by 8 bases and J by 8 bases. The CDR3 nucleotides are TGTGCCAGCGCCGGGACAGGGGTAGAAGAAGCTTTCTTT. Its protein is CASAGTGVEEAFF.

V and J are TRBV2 and TRBJ2-1, with D unresolved. Germline V gives CDR1 SNHLY, CDR2 FYNNEI. V was cut by 4 bases and J by 1 base, with 8 bases left in between. The length of the CDR3 is 14 residues. Written as DNA, the CDR3 is TGTGCCAGCAGTGCTCAGGTTTCCTACAATGAGCAGTTCTTC. It translates to CASSAQVSYNEQFF.

In its sample, this clone was seen a few times. V usage is TRBV5-5 and J usage is TRBJ2-2, with 8 bases lining up with TRBD1. The CDR3 is made up of 14 amino acids. CDR1 and CDR2 from the germline V gene are SGHKS and YYEKEE (reference sequence). After removal of 1 base from V and 4 bases from J, the junction contained 0 bases not matched to a gene. CDR3 DNA sequence: TGTGCCAGCAGCTTGACAGGGGGCACCGGGGAGCTGTTTTTT. Translated, it gives CASSLTGGTGELFF.

The rearrangement links TRBV6-2 or TRBV6-3 to TRBJ2-3; 12 positions match TRBD2. With V trimmed by 6 bases and J by 1 base, 14 bases remained unmatched. This CDR3 spans 19 amino acids. The germline CDR1 and CDR2 sequences are MNHEY and SVGEGT. CDR3 in DNA: TGTGCCAGCAGCAGTCTGACTAGCGGGGGTGTTCTCGGCACAGATACGCAGTATTTT. It codes for CASSSLTSGGVLGTDTQYF.

This clone was counted only a few times. The chain uses TRBV2 and TRBJ1-5; TRBD1 is a possible D gene (5 bases). CDR1 and CDR2 from the germline V gene are SNHLY and FYNNEI. This CDR3 comprises 14 residues. The V gene lost 8 bases and the J gene lost 5 bases, with 16 bases spanning the gap. The CDR3 DNA is TGTGCCAGCCGGCAGGCCTCAGGGTATCAGCCCCAGCATTTT. The encoded protein is CASRQASGYQPQHF.

The chain links TRBV6-1 to TRBJ1-4; D may be TRBD1 (5 bases). CDR1 is MNHNS and CDR2 is SASEGT in the germline V gene. The CDR3 has 16 residues. V lost 3 bases to trimming and J lost 0 bases, with 11 bases between them. The CDR3 loop is CASSDRGGPTNEKLFF. The CDR3 DNA sequence: TGTGCCAGCAGTGATAGGGGCGGCCCAACTAATGAAAAACTGTTTTTT.

V gene TRBV5-1 combines with J gene TRBJ1-4; 10 bases line up with TRBD1. Trimming took 3 bases from V and 8 from J; bases not matched to a gene: 4. Per germline, CDR1 SGHRS and CDR2 YFSETQ. The CDR3 sequence is 14 residues long. The CDR3 DNA sequence: TGCGCCAGCAGCTCCGGGACAGGGGACGAAAAACTGTTTTTT. Its translation is CASSSGTGDEKLFF.

This chain joins TRBV2 and TRBJ2-1; D gene unclear. Germline values: CDR1 SNHLY, CDR2 FYNNEI. The CDR3 is 10 amino acids. The CDR3 spells CAREPYEQFF. DNA of the CDR3: TGTGCACGAGAGCCCTATGAGCAGTTCTTC.

The chain couples TRBV15 to TRBJ2-1; D may be TRBD1 (5 bases). The CDR3 sequence is 15 residues long. Germline V gene data show CDR1 as LNHNV and CDR2 as YYDKDF (reference sequence). V lost 2 bases to trimming and J lost 1 base, with 9 bases between them. CDR3 coding DNA: TGTGCCACCAGCAGACAGGGCAATTCCTACAATGAGCAGTTCTTC. Translation gives CATSRQGNSYNEQFF.

The chain uses TRBV29-1 and TRBJ1-5; no clear D gene. Germline CDR1 and CDR2: SQVTM and ANQGSEA. This CDR3 comprises 16 residues. V was cut by 4 bases and J by 4 bases, with 20 bases left in between. This CDR3 is CSVGTDGVEGNQPQHF. For the CDR3, the DNA is TGCAGCGTTGGGACCGACGGGGTCGAAGGGAATCAGCCCCAGCATTTT.

This clone was counted once. V gene TRBV30 combines with J gene TRBJ2-5; the match to TRBD2 covers 7 bases. The trim removed 1 base at V and 4 bases at J, leaving 0 bases unmatched. CDR3 size: 12 residues. Germline loops: CDR1 GTSNPN, CDR2 SVGIG (reference sequence). The CDR3 DNA reads TGTGCCTGGAGTGGGGGGGGAGAGACCCAGTACTTC. Amino acids: CAWSGGGETQYF.

The chain links TRBV6-5 to TRBJ2-3; 7 bases align to TRBD2. With V trimmed by 5 bases and J by 2 bases, 7 bases remained unmatched. Germline lookup yields CDR1 MNHEY and CDR2 SVGAGI. The CDR3 sequence is 15 residues long. CDR3 region: CASSRVRGTTDTQYF. In DNA, the CDR3 is TGTGCCAGCAGTAGGGTGCGGGGGACCACAGATACGCAGTATTTT.

This clone was recorded a few times. The chain is built from TRBV29-1 and TRBJ1-2; no clear D gene. Germline V gives CDR1 SQVTM, CDR2 ANQGSEA. The CDR3 covers 12 residues. The V end lost 4 bases, the J end lost 7 bases, and 13 bases lay between the germline ends. The CDR3 region has the DNA TGCAGCGTTGTCGTCCCTTTGAGTGGCTACACCTTC. Protein: CSVVVPLSGYTF.

The V call is TRBV7-2, the J call TRBJ2-2; 8 nucleotides agree with TRBD1. Trimming removed 5 bases from V and 5 bases from J; junction bases left unmatched: 7. Germline-derived CDR1 and CDR2 are SGHTA and FQGNSA. The CDR3 is 15 amino acids. CDR3 loop: CASSQQGGETGELFF. The CDR3 DNA reads TGTGCCAGCAGCCAACAGGGGGGCGAGACCGGGGAGCTGTTTTTT. Using reference TRBV7-2 and TRBJ2-2 for the parts outside the CDR3, the full variable domain is GAGVSQSPSNKVTEKGKDVELRCDPISGHTALYWYRQSLGQGLEFLIYFQGNSAPDKSGLPSDRFSAERTGGSVSTLTIQRTQQEDSAVYLCASSQQGGETGELFFGEGSRLTVL.

The chain employs TRBV18 and TRBJ1-1, with D perhaps TRBD1 (6 bases). Germline loops: CDR1 KGHSH, CDR2 LQKENI. The V gene lost 0 bases and the J gene lost 1 base, with 12 bases spanning the gap. The CDR3 is 16 amino acids. CDR3 loop: CASSPPGASGNTEAFF. The CDR3 DNA reads as TGTGCCAGCTCACCACCGGGGGCTTCGGGGAACACTGAAGCTTTCTTT.

The CDR3, as DNA: TGTGCCAGCAGTGACAGGACAGGAACCTACGAGCAGTACTTC. Its translation: CASSDRTGTYEQYF. The V call is TRBV6-4, the J call TRBJ2-7, with TRBD1 identical over 7 bases. Germline CDR1 is MRHNA and CDR2 is SNTAGT. The CDR3 is 14 amino acids. V gave up 2 bases and J gave up 2 bases; unmatched junction bases: 3.

This chain links TRBV7-8 with TRBJ2-7, with 7 nucleotides matching TRBD1. V trimming: 5 bases; J trimming: 4 bases; junction bases outside the gene matches: 8. The CDR3 runs 14 residues. The germline V gene encodes CDR1 SGHVS and CDR2 FQNEAQ. For the CDR3, the DNA is TGTGCCAGCAGCCGACAGACAGGGAATTACGAGCAGTACGTC. Its translation is CASSRQTGNYEQYV.

The V gene is TRBV5-1, the J gene TRBJ2-6, with 9 bases identical to TRBD1. Germline CDR1 SGHRS, CDR2 YFSETQ. After removal of 6 bases from V and 0 bases from J, the junction contained 7 bases not matched to a gene. This CDR3 region has 17 residues. DNA of the CDR3: TGCGCCAGCAAGTCACGGGACAGGGTCTCTGGGGCCAACGTCCTGACTTTC. This codes for CASKSRDRVSGANVLTF.

This chain connects TRBV19 to TRBJ2-7; TRBD1 matches at 10 bases. Per the germline V gene, CDR1 is LNHDA and CDR2 is SQIVND (reference sequence). This CDR3 has 15 residues. The V gene end was trimmed by 5 bases and the J gene end by 0 bases; junction bases not matched to a gene: 4. For the CDR3, the DNA is TGTGCCAGTAGTGTGGGACAGGGGTTCTCCTACGAGCAGTACGTC. Translated: CASSVGQGFSYEQYV.

This clone was recorded only once. This chain links TRBV25-1 with TRBJ2-5; TRBD2 matches at 9 bases. Unmatched junction bases numbered 12, after V lost 5 bases and J lost 8 bases. The CDR3 sequence is 15 residues long. Germline assignment: CDR1 MGHDK and CDR2 SYGVNS. CDR3 sequence (DNA): TGTGCCAGCAGTCCTTCCTCGACTAGCGGTAGCACCCAGTACTTC. Its translation is CASSPSSTSGSTQYF.

V and J are TRBV27 and TRBJ2-5; a weak D match, TRBD1 (6 bases). The CDR3 sequence is 15 residues long. The germline CDR1 and CDR2 sequences are MNHEY and SMNVEV (reference sequence). Trimming shortened V by 6 bases and J by 4 bases, and 18 bases separated the two germline ends. CDR3 in DNA: TGTGCCAGCAGCTCGTTCAGGGGAAGAGGAGAGACCCAGTACTTC. This codes for CASSSFRGRGETQYF.

This chain uses TRBV18 with TRBJ1-3; D unresolved. This CDR3 has 12 residues. CDR1 is KGHSH and CDR2 is LQKENI in the germline V gene. V lost 3 bases, J lost 8 bases, and 8 bases lay in between. For the CDR3, the DNA is TGTGCCAGCTCACCCGATCGCGACACCATATATTTT. Translation gives CASSPDRDTIYF. Variable domain in full (rest from reference TRBV18 and TRBJ1-3): NAGVMQNPRHLVRRRGQEARLRCSPMKGHSHVYWYRQLPEEGLKFMVYLQKENIIDESGMPKERFSAEFPKEGPSILRIQQVVRGDSAAYFCASSPDRDTIYFGEGSWLTVV.